Listed here are 28 T cell receptor beta chains from one sample, sequenced in a study of shared clonotypes between healthy human individuals. The method was immunoSEQ multiplex PCR; TCRdb's version includes in-frame clones alone and lacks a portion of them. This sample has roughly 450,000 clones; less than 85% occur once, and the top ten carry approximately 13%. Sequenced material: PBMCs. The receptors were gathered from a woman aged 40 to 50 in good health. Some clones in this sample may be carry-over from other donors' samples.

The rearrangement links TRBV5-1 to TRBJ2-7; D not certain. The V gene lost 4 bases and the J gene lost 2 bases, with 16 bases spanning the gap. The CDR3 is 15 residues long. Germline values: CDR1 SGHRS, CDR2 YFSETQ. The CDR3 region has the DNA TGCGCCAGCAGCCCTAAGGAACTTTTCCCCTACGAGCAGTACTTC. Translation: CASSPKELFPYEQYF.

CDR3: CASSLRRVYGYTF. The CDR3 nucleotides are TGTGCCAGCAGTTTACGCAGGGTCTATGGCTACACCTTC. The rearrangement links TRBV28 to TRBJ1-2; possible D gene TRBD1, 5 bases. Germline V lookup: CDR1 MDHEN, CDR2 SYDVKM. Deletions cut 2 bases from V and 4 bases from J, with 8 bases between. CDR3 length: 13 residues.

The chain has TRBV10-3 and TRBJ2-2; perhaps D is TRBD1 or TRBD2 (5 bases each). The CDR3 contains 14 residues. Germline CDR1 ENHRY, CDR2 SYGVKD. V was clipped by 4 bases and J by 7 bases, with 13 bases between them. CDR3 sequence: CAISVTEGHGELFF. In DNA form, the CDR3 reads TGTGCCATCAGTGTAACTGAGGGGCACGGGGAGCTGTTTTTT.

The rearrangement joins TRBV27 to TRBJ2-7, with TRBD2 matching over 15 bases. V dropped 6 bases and J dropped 6; count of bases not matched to a gene: 6. Germline CDR1 is MNHEY and CDR2 is SMNVEV (reference sequence). The length of the CDR3 is 15 residues. CDR3 in DNA: TGTGCCAGCAGGTTTACGGGACTAGCGGGAGGCGAGCAGTACTTC. As protein: CASRFTGLAGGEQYF.

The chain recombines TRBV27 with TRBJ1-6; TRBD1 might be the D (5 bases). The CDR3 has 14 residues. Per germline, CDR1 MNHEY and CDR2 SMNVEV (reference sequence). V was trimmed by 6 bases and J by 9 bases, leaving 15 bases between them. CDR3: CASSPTPRGSPLHF. In nucleotides, the CDR3 is TGTGCCAGCAGCCCGACCCCTAGGGGTTCACCCCTCCACTTT.

Concerning this clone: This may be a read error, as it is one base from a much larger clone. This chain uses TRBV5-1 with TRBJ2-7; 7 bases are a match to TRBD1. Germline V gene data show CDR1 as SGHRS and CDR2 as YFSETQ. The CDR3 length is 12 residues. V lost 5 bases to trimming and J lost 9 bases; unmatched junction nucleotides: 8. The CDR3 bases are TGCGCCAGCAGACAAGACAGGGAGAGGCAGTACTTC. It translates to CASRQDRERQYF.

The V call is TRBV10-3, the J call TRBJ2-1, with TRBD2 matching over 8 bases. CDR1 is ENHRY and CDR2 is SYGVKD in the germline V gene. The CDR3 runs to 15 residues. Germline trimming cut 3 bases from V and 4 bases from J; bases unmatched to any gene: 5. This CDR3 is CAISEGVAGYNEQFF. DNA for the CDR3: TGTGCCATCAGTGAAGGGGTAGCGGGATACAATGAGCAGTTCTTC.

The table lists this clone with a few counts. This chain connects TRBV5-1 to TRBJ1-2; no clear D gene. The CDR3 runs 14 residues. Germline assignment: CDR1 SGHRS and CDR2 YFSETQ. Trimming removed 0 bases from V and 6 bases from J, with 12 bases in between. CDR3: CASSLEDSGNGYTF. The CDR3 nucleotides read TGCGCCAGCAGCTTGGAGGATAGTGGGAATGGCTACACCTTC.

The table lists this clone with a count of one. The V call is TRBV18, the J call TRBJ2-4, with 9 bases fitting TRBD1. In germline, CDR1 is KGHSH, CDR2 LQKENI. V lost 0 bases, J lost 7 bases, and 4 bases stayed unmatched. The CDR3 is made up of 15 amino acids. The CDR3 nucleotides are TGTGCCAGCTCACCACCAATACAGGGGGCGAACATTCAGTACTTC. Translating gives CASSPPIQGANIQYF. Variable domain in full (rest from reference TRBV18 and TRBJ2-4): NAGVMQNPRHLVRRRGQEARLRCSPMKGHSHVYWYRQLPEEGLKFMVYLQKENIIDESGMPKERFSAEFPKEGPSILRIQQVVRGDSAAYFCASSPPIQGANIQYFGAGTRLSVL.

The chain carries TRBV7-2 and TRBJ2-7, with 9 bases that match TRBD1. The CDR3 contains 15 residues. CDR1 and CDR2 from the germline V gene are SGHTA and FQGNSA. V gave up 5 bases and J gave up 6 bases; unmatched junction bases: 11. This CDR3 is CASSPRTGDSREQYF. The DNA for the CDR3 is TGTGCCAGCAGCCCTCGGACAGGGGACTCTCGCGAGCAGTACTTC.

The CDR3 is CAISPGQGSNTQYF. CDR3 nucleotide sequence: TGTGCCATCAGCCCGGGACAGGGTTCCAATACGCAGTATTTT. The rearrangement uses TRBV10-3 and TRBJ2-3; 9 bases align to TRBD1. The V gene end was trimmed by 6 bases and the J gene end by 7 bases; junction bases not matched to a gene: 8. This CDR3 is 14 amino acids long. Germline CDR1 reads ENHRY; CDR2 reads SYGVKD.

This clone was detected many times. The chain carries TRBV5-1 and TRBJ2-1; TRBD2 is a possible D gene (5 bases). V dropped 4 bases and J dropped 8 bases, with 19 bases sitting between them. The germline gives CDR1 SGHRS, CDR2 YFSETQ. The CDR3 covers 15 residues. The CDR3 region has the DNA TGCGCCAGCAGCCTCCTAGCCACCCCCGACCATGAGCAGTTCTTC. It encodes CASSLLATPDHEQFF. The entire variable domain, with the rest obtained from reference TRBV5-1 and TRBJ2-1, is as follows: KAGVTQTPRYLIKTRGQQVTLSCSPISGHRSVSWYQQTPGQGLQFLFEYFSETQRNKGNFPGRFSGRQFSNSRSEMNVSTLELGDSALYLCASSLLATPDHEQFFGPGTRLTVL.

J is TRBJ2-1 and V is TRBV28; D is unresolved. The CDR3 is 12 residues long. V gave up 6 bases and J gave up 8 bases, with 11 bases separating them. Per germline, CDR1 MDHEN and CDR2 SYDVKM. CDR3 residues: CASSPLRDEQFF. The CDR3 DNA sequence: TGTGCCAGCAGCCCCCTTAGGGATGAGCAGTTCTTC.

The chain couples TRBV28 to TRBJ1-4; no clear D gene. The V end lost 3 bases, the J end lost 7 bases, and 9 bases lay between the germline ends. CDR1 and CDR2 from the germline V gene are MDHEN and SYDVKM. CDR3 length equals 13 residues. CDR3 sequence: CASSFPRGEKLFF. In nucleotides, the CDR3 is TGTGCCAGCAGTTTCCCACGGGGTGAAAAACTGTTTTTT.

The chain has TRBV9 and TRBJ2-1, with TRBD2 matching 7 bases. CDR1 and CDR2 (germline): SGDLS, YYNGEE. The CDR3 spans 15 residues. The V segment lost 2 bases and the J segment 5 bases; nucleotides outside the gene matches: 7. CDR3 sequence (DNA): TGTGCCAGCAGCGTTTTGGCTAGCGGAAACAATGAGCAGTTCTTC. It yields the protein CASSVLASGNNEQFF.

This clone was seen a single time. The J gene is TRBJ2-7, the V gene TRBV7-3; 7 nucleotides agree with TRBD1. Germline trimming cut 3 bases from V and 3 bases from J; bases unmatched to any gene: 8. CDR3 length equals 15 residues. The germline gives CDR1 SGHTA, CDR2 FQGTGA. The CDR3 sequence: CASSLSGTEFYEQYF. For the CDR3, the DNA is TGTGCCAGCAGCTTGTCGGGGACAGAATTCTACGAGCAGTACTTC.

The chain links TRBV11-1 to TRBJ2-2; D remains ambiguous. The CDR3 contains 14 residues. From germline, CDR1 is SGHAT and CDR2 FQDESV (reference sequence). Trimming took 6 bases from V and 3 from J, leaving 11 bases between them. As DNA, the CDR3 is TGTGCCAGCAGGCCCACCCTTTACACCGGGGAGCTGTTTTTT. Its protein product is CASRPTLYTGELFF.

Details on this clone: In the same sample, other DNA sequences code for this CDR3. The rearrangement links TRBV9 to TRBJ2-1, with D perhaps matching TRBD1 (5 bases). From germline, CDR1 is SGDLS and CDR2 YYNGEE. V was pared by 0 bases and J by 4 bases, with 8 bases between. CDR3 length equals 14 residues. CDR3 nucleotides: TGTGCCAGCAGCGTAGGGGGCGGTTACAATGAGCAGTTCTTC. It translates to CASSVGGGYNEQFF.

V is TRBV2 and J is TRBJ1-3, with unresolved D. This CDR3 region has 11 residues. The germline V and J ends were trimmed by 6 bases and 4 bases, with 4 bases remaining between them. Germline V lookup: CDR1 SNHLY, CDR2 FYNNEI. CDR3 sequence: CASSRGNTIYF. Here the CDR3 DNA reads TGTGCCAGCAGCCGAGGAAACACCATATATTTT. Complete variable domain (other parts from reference TRBV2 and TRBJ1-3): EPEVTQTPSHQVTQMGQEVILRCVPISNHLYFYWYRQILGQKVEFLVSFYNNEISEKSEIFDDQFSVERPDGSNFTLKIRSTKLEDSAMYFCASSRGNTIYFGEGSWLTVV.

The chain is built from TRBV5-1 and TRBJ2-7; 8 nucleotides match TRBD2. This CDR3 spans 13 amino acids. Trimming cost V 4 bases and J 5 bases; bases outside gene matches: 5. CDR1 is SGHRS, CDR2 YFSETQ, per germline. The CDR3 DNA is TGCGCCAGCAGCCATCCGGGGGGGAACGAGCAGTACTTC. This translates into CASSHPGGNEQYF.

The genes are TRBV5-1 and TRBJ2-5; 9 positions match TRBD2. The end of the DNA aligns better with TRBJ2-7, so the J call may be wrong. This CDR3 has 16 residues. CDR1 and CDR2 (germline): SGHRS, YFSETQ. CDR3 loop: CASSLIAGVRSYEQYF. Written as DNA, the CDR3 is TGCGCCAGCAGCTTAATAGCGGGAGTTAGATCCTACGAGCAGTACTTC.

Note on this clone: Other DNA sequences in this specimen translate into the identical CDR3. The chain has TRBV18 and TRBJ2-5; D remains unclear. Germline loops: CDR1 KGHSH, CDR2 LQKENI. This CDR3 is built from 13 residues. Trimming cost V 1 base and J 5 bases, with 8 bases left between them. CDR3 nucleotides: TGTGCCAGCTCACCACAGGGCCGGGAGACCCAGTACTTC. Residues: CASSPQGRETQYF. The complete variable domain, with remaining parts taken from reference TRBV18 and TRBJ2-5, reads NAGVMQNPRHLVRRRGQEARLRCSPMKGHSHVYWYRQLPEEGLKFMVYLQKENIIDESGMPKERFSAEFPKEGPSILRIQQVVRGDSAAYFCASSPQGRETQYFGPGTRLLVL.

As to this clone: Other DNA sequences of this sample code for an identical CDR3. In DNA form, the CDR3 reads TGTGCCAGCAGTTTTCCGGGACTAGCTGGCACCGGGGAGCTGTTTTTT. Protein: CASSFPGLAGTGELFF. The chain recombines TRBV7-9 with TRBJ2-2, with TRBD2 matching 9 bases. CDR1 SEHNR and CDR2 FQNEAQ come from the germline V gene (reference sequence). This CDR3 comprises 16 residues. Losses at the gene ends were 6 bases for V and 4 bases for J; bases not matched to a gene: 9.

In its sample, this clone was seen once. The CDR3 DNA follows: TGTGCCAGCAGCCGCAGACAGGGTGACTATGGCTACACCTTC. This gives the protein CASSRRQGDYGYTF. The chain has TRBV2 and TRBJ1-2; 7 bases fit TRBD1. Unmatched junction bases numbered 7, after V lost 6 bases and J lost 3 bases. The CDR3 is made up of 14 amino acids. Germline CDR1 and CDR2: SNHLY and FYNNEI.

This clone was seen only once. The CDR3 protein is CASSEQAGTAEQYF. The CDR3 nucleotides read TGTGCCAGCAGCGAGCAGGCCGGGACCGCCGAGCAGTACTTC. J is TRBJ2-7 and V is TRBV7-8, with D perhaps TRBD1 or TRBD2 (5 bases each). V gave up 5 bases and J gave up 6 bases, with 17 bases separating them. Germline V CDR1 and CDR2: SGHVS, FQNEAQ. The CDR3 extends over 14 amino acids.

The chain combines TRBV15 with TRBJ1-1; TRBD1 matches 7 bases. Germline V gives CDR1 LNHNV, CDR2 YYDKDF (reference sequence). The V and J ends lost 5 bases and 2 bases, in that order; junction bases with no gene match: 17. The CDR3 loop spans 18 amino acids. The CDR3 protein is CATSGGARTGPINTEAFF. CDR3 DNA sequence: TGTGCCACCAGCGGCGGGGCTCGGACAGGCCCGATAAACACTGAAGCTTTCTTT.

In DNA form, the CDR3 reads TGTGCCAGCTCACCACGCCTCCCAGCGGGAGGCACCTACAATGAGCAGTTCTTC. Translated, it gives CASSPRLPAGGTYNEQFF. This sequence joins TRBV18 and TRBJ2-1, with 9 nucleotides matching TRBD2. Trimming at V came to 1 base and at J to 2 bases, leaving 9 bases not matched to a gene. This CDR3 comprises 18 residues. Germline V gene data show CDR1 as KGHSH and CDR2 as LQKENI.

CDR3 sequence (DNA): TGTGCCAGCAGCTCCGGGACCCTCTCTGGAAACACCATATATTTT. This gives the protein CASSSGTLSGNTIYF. V and J are TRBV5-6 and TRBJ1-3; a weak D match, TRBD1 (5 bases). Germline CDR1 SGHDT, CDR2 YYEEEE. The CDR3 has 15 residues. Trimming pared 3 bases from V and 0 bases from J, leaving 10 bases between.